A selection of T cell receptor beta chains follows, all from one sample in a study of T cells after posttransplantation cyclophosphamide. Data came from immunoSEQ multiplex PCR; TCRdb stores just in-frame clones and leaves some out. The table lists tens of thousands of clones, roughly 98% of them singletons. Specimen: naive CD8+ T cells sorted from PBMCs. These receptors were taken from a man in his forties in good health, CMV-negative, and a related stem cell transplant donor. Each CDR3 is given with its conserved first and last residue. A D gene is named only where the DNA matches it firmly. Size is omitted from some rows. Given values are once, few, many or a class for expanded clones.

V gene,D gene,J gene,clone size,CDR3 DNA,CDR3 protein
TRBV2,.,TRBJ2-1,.,TGTGCCAGCAAGGGGGATGAGCAGTTCTTC,CASKGDEQFF
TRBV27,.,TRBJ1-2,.,TGTGCCAGCAGTTTTATCCAGGGTCCTAATGGCTATGGCTACACCTTC,CASSFIQGPNGYGYTF
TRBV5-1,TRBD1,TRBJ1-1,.,TGCGCCAGCAGCTTGGCCACGTCCCGGGACAGGGTCCGAAACACTGAAGCTTTCTTT,CASSLATSRDRVRNTEAFF
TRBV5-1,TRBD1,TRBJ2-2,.,TGCGCCAGCAGCTTTCGGACAGGGGTAACCACCGGGGAGCTGTTTTTT,CASSFRTGVTTGELFF
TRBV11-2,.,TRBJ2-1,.,TGTGCCACGTCGGGGAGTTTACTGAATGAGCAGTTCTTC,CATSGSLLNEQFF
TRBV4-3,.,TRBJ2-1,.,TGCGCCAGCAGCCAACCCAGACTAGGCCTATACAATGAGCAGTTCTTC,CASSQPRLGLYNEQFF
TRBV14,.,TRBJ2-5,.,TGTGCCAGCAGCCAAGATTGGGAGGACCAGTACTTC,CASSQDWEDQYF
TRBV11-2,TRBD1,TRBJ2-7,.,TGTGCCAGCTCAATCGGGGGAGGGACAGGGGGCTACGAGCAGTACTTC,CASSIGGGTGGYEQYF
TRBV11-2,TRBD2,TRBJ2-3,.,TGTGCCAGCAGCTACAGACTAGCGGGAGGGCCTGGGGGCACAGATACGCAGTATTTT,CASSYRLAGGPGGTDTQYF
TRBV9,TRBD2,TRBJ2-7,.,TGTGCCAGCAGCGTAGATCCGGGAGGGTCATCCGAGCAGTACTTC,CASSVDPGGSSEQYF
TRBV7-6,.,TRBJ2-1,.,TGTGCCAGCAGCTTAAGAGTTCACAATGAGCAGTTCTTC,CASSLRVHNEQFF
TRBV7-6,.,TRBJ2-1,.,TGTGCCAGCAGCCCCGGGGGTTACTCATACTACAATGAGCAGTTCTTC,CASSPGGYSYYNEQFF
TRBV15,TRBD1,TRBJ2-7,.,TGTGCCACCAGCAGAGACCTACAGGGGGAAGAGCAGTACTTC,CATSRDLQGEEQYF
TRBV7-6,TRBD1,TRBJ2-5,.,TGTGCCAGCAGCTCAAGGCCGACAGGGGTTAACGAGACCCAGTACTTC,CASSSRPTGVNETQYF
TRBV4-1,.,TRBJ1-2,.,TGCGCCAGCAGCCAAGACCCCGCAGGGATCTATGGCTACACCTTC,CASSQDPAGIYGYTF
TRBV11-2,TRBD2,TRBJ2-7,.,TGTGCCAGCAGCTTTTTCAAAAGGACTAGCGGGGCCTACGAGCAGTACTTC,CASSFFKRTSGAYEQYF
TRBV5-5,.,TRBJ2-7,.,TGTGCCAGCAGCCTGGAACCCGGGTCCTACTACGAGCAGTACTTC,CASSLEPGSYYEQYF
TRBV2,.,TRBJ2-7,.,TGTGCCAGCCAGGGATCTGACGGCGCGTACTTC,CASQGSDGAYF
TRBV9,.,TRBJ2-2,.,TGTGCCAGCACCCTACGGGTCGGGGAGCTGTTTTTT,CASTLRVGELFF
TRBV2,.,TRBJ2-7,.,TGTGCCAGCAGTGGCCAGGTCGGCTACGAGCAGTACTTC,CASSGQVGYEQYF
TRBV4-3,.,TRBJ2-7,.,TGCGCCAGCAGCATCCAGAGGGCCTACGAGCAGTACTTC,CASSIQRAYEQYF
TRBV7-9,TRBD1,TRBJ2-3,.,TGTGCCAGCAGCTCCGGATCGACAGGGCTTACAGATACGCAGTATTTT,CASSSGSTGLTDTQYF
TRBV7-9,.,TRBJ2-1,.,TGTGCCAGCAGCCCCCTCGGTGAACAGTTCTTC,CASSPLGEQFF
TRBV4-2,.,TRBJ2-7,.,TGTGCCAGCAGCCAAGATTCTCAGGTCTACGAGCAGTACTTC,CASSQDSQVYEQYF
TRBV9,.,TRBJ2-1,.,TGTGCCAGCAGCGTAGATCTAAGCTCCTACAATGAGCAGTTCTTC,CASSVDLSSYNEQFF
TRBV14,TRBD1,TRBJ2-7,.,TGTGCCAGCAGCCAAGGAGGGGGCGCCTACGAGCAGTACTTC,CASSQGGGAYEQYF
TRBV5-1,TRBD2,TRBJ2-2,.,TGCGCCAGCAGCCCTGGAGGAGGAGCGGGAGGAAGGGCCGGGGAGCTGTTTTTT,CASSPGGGAGGRAGELFF
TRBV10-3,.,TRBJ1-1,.,TGTGCCATCAGCAGTGTGAACACTGAAGCTTTCTTT,CAISSVNTEAFF
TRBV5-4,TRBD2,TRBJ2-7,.,TGTGCCAGCAGCTTGGAAGCGGGGGACTACGAGCAGTACTTC,CASSLEAGDYEQYF
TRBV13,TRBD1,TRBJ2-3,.,TGTGCCAGCAGCCGACAGGGCCAGCGGAGCACAGATACGCAGTATTTT,CASSRQGQRSTDTQYF
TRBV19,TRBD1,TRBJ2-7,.,TGTGCCAGTAGTATCCGGGACAGCCACTACGAGCAGTACTTC,CASSIRDSHYEQYF
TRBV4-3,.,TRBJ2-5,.,TGCGCCAGCAGCCAAGATGAGGTTGGAGAGACCCAGTACTTC,CASSQDEVGETQYF
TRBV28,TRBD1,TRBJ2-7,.,TGTGCCATGACAGGGGGACCCTCCTACGAGCAGTACTTC,CAMTGGPSYEQYF
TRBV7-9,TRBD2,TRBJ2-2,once,TGTGCCAGCAGTCGCGGACTAGCGGGAGCCGGGGAGCTGTTTTTT,CASSRGLAGAGELFF
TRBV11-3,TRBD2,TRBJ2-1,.,TGTGCCAGCAGCTTAGAGAGGCTAGCGGGGGGGCAGGGAAATGAGCAGTTCTTC,CASSLERLAGGQGNEQFF
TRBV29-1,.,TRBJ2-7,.,TGCAGCGTTCAAACCGGGGCCGGGGGAGAGCAGTACTTC,CSVQTGAGGEQYF
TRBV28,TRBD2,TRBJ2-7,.,TGTGCCAGCAGTCCAAACCTGAGCGGGAGTGCCTTCTACGAGCAGTACTTC,CASSPNLSGSAFYEQYF
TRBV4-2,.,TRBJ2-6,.,TGTGCCAGCAGCCAAACCCCTTCCTTAGCAGGAGGCGGGGAGGCCAACGTCCTGACTTTC,CASSQTPSLAGGGEANVLTF
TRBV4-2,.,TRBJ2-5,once,TGTGCCAGCAGCCAAGAGATGGGGGCAGGCGGTGAGACCCAGTACTTC,CASSQEMGAGGETQYF
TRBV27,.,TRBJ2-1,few,TGTGCCAGTACGATGTGGGGAACAGGGTCCTACAATGAGCAGTTCTTC,CASTMWGTGSYNEQFF
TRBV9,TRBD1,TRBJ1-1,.,TGTGCCAGTGAACAGGGGGTCACTGAAGCTTTCTTT,CASEQGVTEAFF
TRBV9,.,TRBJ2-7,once,TGTGCCAGCAGCCGTGGAGGGCTCTACGAGCAGTACTTC,CASSRGGLYEQYF
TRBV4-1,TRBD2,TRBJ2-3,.,TGCGCCAGCAGCCAAGCCCCAGCGGGAGCCTCAGATACGCAGTATTTT,CASSQAPAGASDTQYF
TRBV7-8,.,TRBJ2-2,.,TGTGCCGTGGGGACTTTTAACACCGGGGAGCTGTTTTTT,CAVGTFNTGELFF
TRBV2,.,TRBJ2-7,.,TGTGCCAGCAGTGATCCCTTTATGGAGCAGTACTTC,CASSDPFMEQYF
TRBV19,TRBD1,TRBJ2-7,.,TGTGCCAGTAGTATAGAGAGAGGGACAGTCTTCTACGAGCAGTACTTC,CASSIERGTVFYEQYF